Detailed here is one T cell receptor beta chain. Its antigen is not known. This specimen comes from a study of cytomegalovirus exposure and HLA in healthy donors. Study-wide points: Later analysis suggested most CMV-associated TCR beta chains were HLA-restricted. For most TCR beta V segments, an earlier analysis put the productive rate at about 90% or about 30% of the time.

This CDR3 contains 15 residues. Between the trimmed V and J ends, which lost 4 bases and 5 bases, there was a span of 18 bases. Germline lookup yields CDR1 SGHRS and CDR2 YFSETQ. 13 Jbeta primers and 60 Vbeta primers were used for the PCR. Here immunoSEQ multiplex PCR was the method, and the copy in TCRdb shows in-frame clones only, minus some. The table has about 240,000 clones, 80% to 85% seen once; the top ten hold about 8%. The chain links TRBV5-1 to TRBJ1-1, with TRBD1 as a possible D gene (6 bases). Sequencing was carried out using PBMCs. This receptor was taken from a woman aged 55-70 years in good health and CMV-seropositive. This chain's CDR3 is CASSPATGRGTEAFF. CDR3 nucleotides: TGCGCCAGCAGCCCGGCAACAGGGCGCGGGACTGAAGCTTTCTTT.